The rows below give T cell receptor beta chains drawn from one sample of a study of cytomegalovirus exposure and HLA in healthy donors. The repertoire was sequenced with immunoSEQ multiplex PCR; TCRdb's copy has only in-frame clones and lacks some. The data hold approximately 120,000 clones, with about 96% observed a single time. Sequencing input: PBMCs. The receptors stem from a man in his late teens or twenties in good health and CMV-seronegative. Both conserved end residues are part of each CDR3. D genes are given only for firm matches. Size is stated for part of the rows, as once, few or many counts, or as a class when the clone is expanded.

clone_size	d_call	v_call	j_call	cdr3_nt	cdr3_aa
NA	TRBD1	TRBV7-9	TRBJ2-7	TGTGCCAGCAGCTTAGCAGACAGGGCCTCCTACGAGCAGTACTTC	CASSLADRASYEQYF
NA	TRBD1	TRBV28	TRBJ1-4	TGTGCCAGCAGCGCGCCGAGACAGGGTGGTGAAAAACTGTTTTTT	CASSAPRQGGEKLFF
many	NA	TRBV27	TRBJ2-2	TGTGCCAGCAGTCCCCCTATGCGGGAGAACACCGGGGAGCTGTTTTTT	CASSPPMRENTGELFF
NA	TRBD1	TRBV5-4	TRBJ2-3	TGTGCCAGCAGCCCCTGGACAGGGTATAGGACAGATACGCAGTATTTT	CASSPWTGYRTDTQYF
once	TRBD1	TRBV28	TRBJ1-2	TGTGCCAGCAGTCCACCCGGACAGGGGTGGGATGGCTACACCTTC	CASSPPGQGWDGYTF
NA	TRBD2	TRBV28	TRBJ2-3	TGTGCCAGCACCGCTAGCGGGGCACAGATACGGCAGTATTTT	CASTASGAQIRQYF
NA	TRBD2	TRBV5-1	TRBJ2-7	TGCGCCAGCAGCCCCCAGACTAGCGGGCGGTACGAGCAGTACTTC	CASSPQTSGRYEQYF
few	NA	TRBV6-5	TRBJ1-1	TGTGCCAGCACCACAACAGCGAACACTGAAGCTTTCTTT	CASTTTANTEAFF
NA	TRBD1	TRBV28	TRBJ2-7	TGTGCCAGCAGTTTCGTTATCTCCGGGACAGGGGGGTACGAGCAGTACTTC	CASSFVISGTGGYEQYF
NA	NA	TRBV12-5	TRBJ1-5	TGTGCTAGTGGTTTGGAATTCCGTCAGCCCCAGCATTTT	CASGLEFRQPQHF